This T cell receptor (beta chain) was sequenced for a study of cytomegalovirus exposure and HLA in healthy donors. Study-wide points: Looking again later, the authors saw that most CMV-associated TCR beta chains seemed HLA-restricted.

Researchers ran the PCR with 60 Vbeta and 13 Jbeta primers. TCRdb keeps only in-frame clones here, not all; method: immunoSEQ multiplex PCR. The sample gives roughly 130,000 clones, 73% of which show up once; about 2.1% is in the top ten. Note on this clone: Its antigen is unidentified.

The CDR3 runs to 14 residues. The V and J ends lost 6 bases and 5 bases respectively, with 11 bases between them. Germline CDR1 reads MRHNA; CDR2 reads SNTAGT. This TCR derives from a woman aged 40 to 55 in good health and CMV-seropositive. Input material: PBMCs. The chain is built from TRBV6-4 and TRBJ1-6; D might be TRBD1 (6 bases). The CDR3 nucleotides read TGTGCCAGCAGCACAGGGCTCGATAATTCACCCCTCCACTTT. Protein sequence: CASSTGLDNSPLHF.